This entry features one T cell receptor beta chain sequence. The CDR3 contains 14 residues. V was clipped by 4 bases and J by 4 bases, with 10 bases between them. Looked up from germline, CDR1 is MNHEY and CDR2 is SMNVEV (reference sequence). Sequencing used immunoSEQ multiplex PCR; TCRdb keeps in-frame clones, though not all of them. Of roughly 270,000 clones in the sample, around 84% were seen once. The entry originates in a study of blood T cell repertoires in COVID-19. Study-level background: Acute and convalescent COVID-19 samples came from the United States, Italy and Spain.

This TCR came from a woman aged 45 to 65 who had recovered from COVID-19. The chain recombines TRBV27 with TRBJ1-4, with a weak D call TRBD1 (5 bases). Specimen: PBMCs or T cells enriched from blood (not recorded which). The DNA of the CDR3 is TGTGCCAGCAGTTCGGGGGACCGTAATGAAAAACTGTTTTTT. It codes for CASSSGDRNEKLFF.